This TCR beta chain was identified in a study of T cells after yellow fever vaccination. Turning to the study itself: Each low-cell-number fraction was prepared by means of SMART-Seq v4 Ultra Low Input.

This clonotype was seen a handful of times. J gave up 10 bases and V 3 bases, and 6 bases lay outside the gene matches. The CDR3 is 14 amino acids. TCRdb reprocessed the 5' RACE reads with MiXCR, giving one entry per CDR3 protein. The top ten clones hold approximately 3.3% of a sample with approximately 300,000 distinct CDR3 sequences, about 10% of them seen once. V usage is TRBV12-3 or TRBV12-4 and J usage is TRBJ2-1, with 10 bases fitting TRBD2. Sequenced material: CD4+ T cells sorted from PBMCs, taken 45 days after the yellow fever booster vaccination. This TCR was sampled from a man aged 18 to 29 who received the YFV17D yellow fever vaccine. The CDR3 protein is CASSFTSGVREQFF. DNA of the CDR3: TGTGCCAGCAGTTTCACTAGCGGGGTACGAGAGCAGTTCTTC.